This T cell receptor (beta chain) was sequenced for a study of blood T cell repertoires in COVID-19. Study overall: Specimens from acute and convalescent COVID-19 originated in the United States, Italy and Spain.

The J segment lost 6 bases and the V segment lost 2 bases, leaving 7 bases of the junction unmatched. Germline V lookup: CDR1 MNHEY, CDR2 SVGAGI. The CDR3 runs 15 residues. Participants were placed into cohorts based on the clinical history they reported. Those designated as exposed participants met a COVID-19 case within 2 weeks before study entry. Source study methods: Reference gene primer amplification gave nucleated cell count estimates. Profiled with immunoSEQ multiplex PCR; TCRdb holds only in-frame clones, not every one. V and J calls and clone size come straight from that table; D and trimming were deduced from the DNA. This table holds fewer than 250,000 clones, 80% to 90% found once.

The sample consisted of PBMCs or T cells enriched from blood (not recorded which). The genes are TRBV6-5 and TRBJ2-7; 10 positions match TRBD1. This clonotype originated in a woman aged 50 to 60 who had been exposed to COVID-19. For the CDR3, the DNA is TGTGCCAGCAGTTACCCCGGACAGGGGGTCGTCGAGCAGTACTTC. It is translated as CASSYPGQGVVEQYF.